This is a list of T cell receptor beta chains from one sample in a study of T cell clonotyping in hematopoietic cell transplantation. TCRdb keeps only in-frame clones here, not all; method: immunoSEQ multiplex PCR. The sample holds about 45,000 clones, 80% to 85% seen once. The starting material was peripheral blood mononuclear cells, obtained before stem cell transplant. The origin of the receptors is a man aged 55-75 years with myelodysplastic syndrome. Some clones in this sample may be carry-over from other donors' samples. Each CDR3 is given with its conserved first and last residue. Each record gives: V gene, clone size, CDR3 length, J gene, D gene, CDR3 protein, CDR3 DNA. A D gene is named only where the DNA matches it firmly. Clone size appears in some rows only: once, few, many, or a class for an expanded clone.

TRBV19,NA,14,TRBJ2-2,NA,CASSIEVGTGELFF,TGTGCCAGTAGTATAGAAGTCGGCACCGGGGAGCTGTTTTTT
TRBV7-2,NA,14,TRBJ2-4,TRBD1,CASSSNRGVNIQYF,TGTGCCAGCAGCTCCAACAGGGGGGTAAACATTCAGTACTTC
TRBV5-1,NA,15,TRBJ2-3,NA,CASSAGGQMTDTQYF,TGCGCCAGCAGCGCTGGGGGCCAGATGACAGATACGCAGTATTTT
TRBV30,NA,15,TRBJ1-2,NA,CAWSRRTITSYGYTF,TGTGCCTGGAGTCGACGCACCATCACATCCTATGGCTACACCTTC
TRBV15,once,14,TRBJ2-1,NA,CATSTKDRYNEQFF,TGTGCCACCAGCACCAAGGACAGATACAATGAGCAGTTCTTC
TRBV6-5,few,14,TRBJ2-7,TRBD1,CASWPGQGPLEQYF,TGTGCCAGCTGGCCGGGACAGGGGCCCCTCGAGCAGTACTTC
TRBV7-9,NA,11,TRBJ1-1,NA,CASSPRAEAFF,TGTGCCAGCAGCCCGCGGGCTGAAGCTTTCTTT
TRBV7-2,NA,14,TRBJ2-3,NA,CASSDRGGGDTQYF,TGTGCCAGCAGTGATAGGGGGGGTGGAGATACGCAGTATTTT
TRBV19,NA,17,TRBJ1-5,NA,CASSMRSAYDSNQPQHF,TGTGCCAGTAGTATGAGATCGGCATACGATAGCAATCAGCCCCAGCATTTT
TRBV20-1,NA,11,TRBJ2-5,NA,CSAAPQETQYF,TGCAGTGCGGCACCACAAGAGACCCAGTACTTC
TRBV14,NA,15,TRBJ2-5,NA,CASSQTTAPPETQYF,TGTGCCAGCAGCCAAACAACCGCACCCCCAGAGACCCAGTACTTC
TRBV30,NA,15,TRBJ2-7,TRBD2,CAWSVLWGGSYEQYF,TGTGCCTGGAGTGTACTCTGGGGGGGGTCCTACGAGCAGTACTTC
TRBV7-2,NA,16,TRBJ2-3,NA,CASSLARRASTDTQYF,TGTGCCAGCAGCTTAGCGAGACGGGCAAGCACAGATACGCAGTATTTT
TRBV6-4,NA,14,TRBJ1-1,TRBD1,CASSPRQGVTEAFF,TGTGCCAGCAGCCCCCGACAGGGGGTAACCGAAGCTTTCTTT
TRBV6-6,NA,15,TRBJ1-4,TRBD1,CASSARGGADEKLFF,TGTGCCAGCAGTGCCCGAGGGGGCGCGGATGAAAAACTGTTTTTT
TRBV20-1,few,9,TRBJ1-1,NA,CSAGNEAFF,TGCAGTGCTGGGAATGAAGCTTTCTTT
TRBV10-3,few,15,TRBJ1-4,TRBD1,CAISSRTGSNEKLFF,TGTGCCATCAGTTCTCGGACAGGGTCTAATGAAAAACTGTTTTTT
TRBV29-1,NA,10,TRBJ1-2,NA,CSAGNYGYTF,TGCAGCGCCGGAAACTATGGCTACACCTTC
TRBV6-5,NA,13,TRBJ1-6,NA,CASSYNPNSPLHF,TGTGCCAGCAGTTACAACCCTAATTCACCCCTCCACTTT
TRBV19,NA,14,TRBJ1-1,NA,CASSILGVNTEAFF,TGTGCCAGTAGTATTCTAGGGGTGAACACTGAAGCTTTCTTT
TRBV11-2,NA,17,TRBJ2-7,TRBD2,CASSFPTGRGGIGEQYF,TGTGCCAGCAGCTTTCCCACGGGGCGGGGGGGCATCGGCGAGCAGTACTTC
TRBV5-6,NA,15,TRBJ1-5,NA,CASSSRRGRDQPQHF,TGTGCCAGCAGCTCCCGACGGGGCCGGGATCAGCCCCAGCATTTT
TRBV7-7,NA,16,TRBJ2-2,NA,CASSLGGGRDTGELFF,TGTGCTAGCAGCTTAGGAGGAGGGCGGGACACCGGGGAGCTGTTTTTT
TRBV5-6,few,11,TRBJ1-2,NA,CASSFDGGYTF,TGTGCCAGCAGCTTTGACGGTGGCTACACCTTC
TRBV6-1,NA,14,TRBJ2-7,TRBD1,CATARVQGAYEQYF,TGTGCCACCGCGCGGGTCCAGGGGGCCTACGAGCAGTACTTC
TRBV7-9,NA,15,TRBJ1-6,NA,CASSLGWAHNSPLHF,TGTGCCAGCAGCTTAGGTTGGGCCCATAATTCACCCCTCCACTTT
TRBV13,NA,18,TRBJ2-3,TRBD2,CASSLNSGGSPSTDTQYF,TGTGCCAGCAGCTTAAACAGCGGGGGTTCCCCTAGCACAGATACGCAGTATTTT
TRBV18,NA,16,TRBJ2-7,NA,CASSPQQGEKVYEQYF,TGTGCCAGCTCACCCCAACAGGGAGAGAAGGTCTACGAGCAGTACTTC
TRBV11-2,NA,15,TRBJ2-7,NA,CASSLVDGRTYEQYF,TGTGCCAGCAGCTTAGTGGACGGACGAACCTACGAGCAGTACTTC
TRBV30,NA,13,TRBJ2-5,NA,CAWSRTDQETQYF,TGTGCCTGGAGTCGGACGGATCAAGAGACCCAGTACTTC
TRBV7-9,NA,11,TRBJ2-3,NA,CASSSTDTQYF,TGTGCCAGCAGCTCTACAGATACGCAGTATTTT
TRBV29-1,NA,12,TRBJ1-2,NA,CSENRANYGYTF,TGCAGCGAAAACAGAGCTAACTATGGCTACACCTTC
TRBV5-6,few,14,TRBJ1-2,TRBD1,CASSFDPGQGWTTF,TGTGCCAGCAGCTTTGATCCGGGACAGGGTTGGACCACCTTC
TRBV10-3,NA,14,TRBJ1-6,NA,CAISEGDRNSPLHF,TGTGCCATCAGTGAGGGAGACAGAAATTCACCCCTCCACTTT
TRBV28,NA,15,TRBJ2-3,TRBD2,CASSSLAAGADTQYF,TGTGCCAGCAGTTCGCTAGCAGCGGGGGCAGATACGCAGTATTTT
TRBV27,NA,14,TRBJ1-5,NA,CASSSSGEYQPQHF,TGTGCCAGCAGTTCGTCGGGGGAATATCAGCCCCAGCATTTT
TRBV19,NA,15,TRBJ2-7,TRBD2,CASSISAGETYEQYF,TGTGCCAGTAGTATATCCGCGGGGGAAACCTACGAGCAGTACTTC
TRBV7-2,few,18,TRBJ1-5,NA,CASSPLRLEGQGAGPQHF,TGTGCCAGCAGCCCACTTAGGTTAGAAGGGCAGGGTGCCGGGCCCCAGCATTTT
TRBV4-3,NA,13,TRBJ1-1,TRBD1,CASSRQGGTEAFF,TGCGCCAGCAGCCGTCAGGGGGGCACTGAAGCTTTCTTT
TRBV19,few,14,TRBJ1-6,NA,CASRGNSYNSPLHF,TGTGCCAGTAGGGGAAACTCCTATAATTCACCCCTCCACTTT
TRBV9,NA,14,TRBJ2-7,NA,CASSVEGDRYEQYF,TGTGCCAGCAGCGTAGAAGGGGACCGGTACGAGCAGTACTTC
TRBV6-6,few,11,TRBJ1-1,NA,CASSFDTEAFF,TGTGCCAGCAGTTTCGACACTGAAGCTTTCTTT
TRBV9,NA,14,TRBJ2-3,TRBD1,CASSPTTGADTQYF,TGTGCCAGCAGCCCAACGACAGGGGCAGATACGCAGTATTTT
TRBV7-2,NA,13,TRBJ1-6,NA,CASSWGSGSPLHF,TGTGCCAGCAGCTGGGGCTCGGGATCACCCCTCCACTTT
TRBV18,NA,16,TRBJ2-3,TRBD1,CASSPTDRGATDTQYF,TGTGCCAGCTCACCTACTGACAGGGGTGCCACAGATACGCAGTATTTT
TRBV6-5,NA,15,TRBJ1-2,TRBD1,CASSLDSGTASRYTF,TGTGCCAGCAGCCTCGATTCCGGGACAGCCTCTCGCTACACCTTC
TRBV9,NA,16,TRBJ1-2,NA,CASSVGSLGGPYGYTF,TGTGCCAGCAGCGTAGGTTCCCTTGGGGGCCCCTATGGCTACACCTTC
TRBV19,NA,14,TRBJ1-2,NA,CASSIAGLVYGYTF,TGTGCCAGTAGTATAGCGGGTCTGGTCTATGGCTACACCTTC
TRBV30,once,12,TRBJ1-2,NA,CAWSPRTDGYTF,TGTGCCTGGAGTCCCCGCACCGACGGCTACACCTTC
TRBV25-1,NA,11,TRBJ1-2,NA,CASRYRDGYTF,TGTGCCAGCAGATACAGGGATGGCTACACCTTC